A selection of T cell receptor beta chains follows, all from one sample in a study of cytomegalovirus exposure and HLA in healthy donors. Libraries were prepared by immunoSEQ multiplex PCR; TCRdb keeps only in-frame clonotypes and omits some of them. In the table there are 130,000 to 150,000 clones, roughly three quarters of which are singletons. The sample comprised PBMCs. The receptors stem from a woman between 45 and 65 years old in good health and CMV-seronegative. CDR3s include the opening cysteine and the closing phenylalanine or tryptophan. A D gene is named only where the DNA matches it firmly. Clone size is not always given. Where it is, it says once, few, many or a class for expanded clones.

CDR3aa: CATSRDNPSGSYEQYF
CDR3nt: TGTGCCACCAGCAGAGATAATCCTAGCGGATCCTACGAGCAGTACTTC
j_gene: TRBJ2-7
v_gene: TRBV15
d_gene: TRBD2
abundance: .

CDR3aa: CASSEFTTSINSPLHF
CDR3nt: TGTGCCAGCAGTGAATTCACTACCTCGATAAATTCACCCCTCCACTTT
j_gene: TRBJ1-6
v_gene: TRBV6-1
d_gene: .
abundance: few

CDR3aa: CASQGGYNSPLHF
CDR3nt: TGTGCCAGCCAGGGTGGCTATAATTCACCCCTCCACTTT
j_gene: TRBJ1-6
v_gene: TRBV6-1
d_gene: .
abundance: .

CDR3aa: CASSTLGQSNQPQHF
CDR3nt: TGTGCCAGTAGTACTCTCGGACAAAGCAATCAGCCCCAGCATTTT
j_gene: TRBJ1-5
v_gene: TRBV19
d_gene: .
abundance: .

CDR3aa: CASKKTAGNTIYF
CDR3nt: TGTGCCAGCAAAAAGACAGCTGGAAACACCATATATTTT
j_gene: TRBJ1-3
v_gene: TRBV7-2
d_gene: .
abundance: .

CDR3aa: CASSGATGVAFF
CDR3nt: TGTGCCAGCAGCGGAGCAACAGGGGTAGCTTTCTTT
j_gene: TRBJ1-1
v_gene: TRBV11-2
d_gene: TRBD1
abundance: many

CDR3aa: CASSEGWGLGNTIYF
CDR3nt: TGTGCCAGCAGTGAAGGCTGGGGGCTCGGAAACACCATATATTTT
j_gene: TRBJ1-3
v_gene: TRBV6-1
d_gene: .
abundance: .

CDR3aa: CASSLDRGLNEQFF
CDR3nt: TGTGCCAGCAGCTTAGACAGGGGTTTGAATGAGCAGTTCTTC
j_gene: TRBJ2-1
v_gene: TRBV7-9
d_gene: TRBD1
abundance: .

CDR3aa: CASSPAGGDSYNEQFF
CDR3nt: TGTGCCAGCAGCCCAGCGGGGGGCGATTCCTACAATGAGCAGTTCTTC
j_gene: TRBJ2-1
v_gene: TRBV7-3
d_gene: TRBD2
abundance: .

CDR3aa: CASSESRGSRSEQYF
CDR3nt: TGCGCCAGCAGTGAGTCAAGGGGGTCAAGGAGCGAGCAGTACTTC
j_gene: TRBJ2-7
v_gene: TRBV10-2
d_gene: .
abundance: once

CDR3aa: CAISEEDTGTGDGYTF
CDR3nt: TGTGCCATCAGTGAAGAGGATACCGGGACAGGGGATGGCTACACCTTC
j_gene: TRBJ1-2
v_gene: TRBV10-3
d_gene: TRBD1
abundance: .

CDR3aa: CASSRRQGYEQYF
CDR3nt: TGTGCCAGCAGCCGTCGGCAGGGCTACGAGCAGTACTTC
j_gene: TRBJ2-7
v_gene: TRBV14
d_gene: .
abundance: .

CDR3aa: CASSQENAQGQPQHF
CDR3nt: TGCGCCAGCAGCCAAGAAAATGCCCAGGGTCAGCCCCAGCATTTT
j_gene: TRBJ1-5
v_gene: TRBV4-3
d_gene: .
abundance: .

CDR3aa: CASSQDSAVGEKLFF
CDR3nt: TGTGCCAGCAGCCAAGATAGCGCGGTGGGAGAAAAACTGTTTTTT
j_gene: TRBJ1-4
v_gene: TRBV4-2
d_gene: .
abundance: few

CDR3aa: CASNPDRVGSPLHF
CDR3nt: TGTGCCAGTAACCCGGACAGGGTCGGTTCACCCCTCCACTTT
j_gene: TRBJ1-6
v_gene: TRBV19
d_gene: TRBD1
abundance: .

CDR3aa: CASSRTPGGNQPQHF
CDR3nt: TGTGCCAGCAGCCGGACACCGGGTGGCAATCAGCCCCAGCATTTT
j_gene: TRBJ1-5
v_gene: TRBV7-6
d_gene: .
abundance: .

CDR3aa: CASSQDRASWVQETQYF
CDR3nt: TGCGCCAGCAGCCAAGATAGGGCTAGCTGGGTCCAAGAGACCCAGTACTTC
j_gene: TRBJ2-5
v_gene: TRBV4-1
d_gene: .
abundance: .

CDR3aa: CASSEVAGGTEAFF
CDR3nt: TGTGCCAGCAGTGAAGTGGCAGGGGGGACTGAAGCTTTCTTT
j_gene: TRBJ1-1
v_gene: TRBV6-1
d_gene: TRBD1
abundance: .

CDR3aa: CASSLESQGVHEQYF
CDR3nt: TGTGCCAGCAGCTTAGAATCACAGGGTGTCCACGAGCAGTACTTC
j_gene: TRBJ2-7
v_gene: TRBV7-6
d_gene: .
abundance: .

CDR3aa: CASSATGTGGWNTIYF
CDR3nt: TGTGCCAGCAGCGCAACCGGGACAGGGGGCTGGAACACCATATATTTT
j_gene: TRBJ1-3
v_gene: TRBV9
d_gene: TRBD1
abundance: .

CDR3aa: CANPGSYNSPLHF
CDR3nt: TGCGCCAACCCGGGCTCCTATAATTCACCCCTCCACTTT
j_gene: TRBJ1-6
v_gene: TRBV10-1
d_gene: .
abundance: .

CDR3aa: CASSQPGSWNTEAFF
CDR3nt: TGTGCCAGCAGTCAGCCAGGATCTTGGAACACTGAAGCTTTCTTT
j_gene: TRBJ1-1
v_gene: TRBV28
d_gene: .
abundance: .

CDR3aa: CASSQALGVKGYGYTF
CDR3nt: TGCGCCAGCAGCCAAGCACTCGGGGTCAAGGGCTATGGCTACACCTTC
j_gene: TRBJ1-2
v_gene: TRBV4-3
d_gene: .
abundance: .

CDR3aa: CASSEGGLNTEAFF
CDR3nt: TGTGCCAGCAGCGAGGGGGGGCTGAACACTGAAGCTTTCTTT
j_gene: TRBJ1-1
v_gene: TRBV6-6
d_gene: .
abundance: .

CDR3aa: CASSHRLAETQYF
CDR3nt: TGTGCCAGCAGCCACCGACTAGCGGAGACCCAGTACTTC
j_gene: TRBJ2-5
v_gene: TRBV4-2
d_gene: TRBD2
abundance: .

CDR3aa: CASRYTGRSEQYF
CDR3nt: TGTGCCAGCAGATATACAGGGAGAAGTGAGCAGTACTTC
j_gene: TRBJ2-7
v_gene: TRBV5-6
d_gene: .
abundance: .

CDR3aa: CSVGLRQADTQYF
CDR3nt: TGCAGCGTTGGACTAAGGCAGGCAGATACGCAGTATTTT
j_gene: TRBJ2-3
v_gene: TRBV29-1
d_gene: .
abundance: once

CDR3aa: CASSQGRGTGYNEQFF
CDR3nt: TGCGCCAGCAGCCAAGGGAGGGGGACAGGTTACAATGAGCAGTTCTTC
j_gene: TRBJ2-1
v_gene: TRBV4-1
d_gene: TRBD1
abundance: few

CDR3aa: CSAGRGNNEQFF
CDR3nt: TGCAGCGCTGGACGGGGAAACAATGAGCAGTTCTTC
j_gene: TRBJ2-1
v_gene: TRBV29-1
d_gene: .
abundance: .

CDR3aa: CASSPRGDRLTYEQYF
CDR3nt: TGTGCCAGCAGCCCCAGGGGGGACAGGCTCACCTACGAGCAGTACTTC
j_gene: TRBJ2-7
v_gene: TRBV5-4
d_gene: TRBD1
abundance: .

CDR3aa: CASTGQGLYNSPLHF
CDR3nt: TGTGCCAGTACCGGACAGGGGTTGTATAATTCACCCCTCCACTTT
j_gene: TRBJ1-6
v_gene: TRBV19
d_gene: TRBD1
abundance: .

CDR3aa: CASSLEGTRGSIQYF
CDR3nt: TGCGCCAGCAGCTTGGAAGGGACTAGAGGTTCCATTCAGTACTTC
j_gene: TRBJ2-4
v_gene: TRBV5-1
d_gene: TRBD2
abundance: once

CDR3aa: CASSATPGLAGGQDTQYF
CDR3nt: TGTGCCAGCAGCGCCACCCCTGGGCTAGCGGGGGGGCAAGATACGCAGTATTTT
j_gene: TRBJ2-3
v_gene: TRBV9
d_gene: TRBD2
abundance: once

CDR3aa: CATALASDNPYNEQFF
CDR3nt: TGCGCCACCGCGCTAGCGTCGGACAACCCCTACAATGAGCAGTTCTTC
j_gene: TRBJ2-1
v_gene: TRBV4-1
d_gene: .
abundance: .

CDR3aa: CSTGTTYEQYF
CDR3nt: TGCAGTACAGGGACCACCTACGAGCAGTACTTC
j_gene: TRBJ2-7
v_gene: TRBV20-1
d_gene: .
abundance: .

CDR3aa: CASSSNTGLYGYTF
CDR3nt: TGTGCCAGCAGTTCTAACACAGGCCTCTATGGCTACACCTTC
j_gene: TRBJ1-2
v_gene: TRBV27
d_gene: .
abundance: .

CDR3aa: CASGGAQIKETQYF
CDR3nt: TGTGCCAGCGGGGGGGCTCAAATCAAAGAGACCCAGTACTTC
j_gene: TRBJ2-5
v_gene: TRBV2
d_gene: .
abundance: .